This TCR beta chain was profiled in a study of memory CD4+ T cells and cytomegalovirus serostatus (dated by TCRdb to 2018 to 2020). For the study in its entirety: A total of about 35 healthy Belgian adults, of whom 9 were CMV seropositive and 24 were CMV seronegative, were included in the cohort. CD4+ memory TCRbeta repertoires of a Belgian cohort with known cytomegalovirus serostatus were sequenced in order to replicate a published TCR-based CMV serostatus classifier. What the work shows at the level of the full study, not this receptor alone: On the Belgian cohort, the classifier built on the original framework reached a median bootstrapped AUC of almost 0.96, with a 95% CI of 0.76-1.00. Among the 150 to 200 previously reported CMV-associated TCRbeta sequences, 67 showed up in the CD4+ memory repertoires, with each one found in between one and five individuals. For CMV serostatus prediction, a median bootstrapped AUC of about 0.96 was reached with the original framework, and a median bootstrapped AUC of roughly 0.89 was reached with a US-trained random forest. The results were interpreted as suggesting that the CMV-associated TCR signature is largely present in the CD4+ memory repertoire. Only CD4+CD45RO+ memory cells were sequenced, unlike the original study, which covered naive and memory CD4+ and CD8+ populations.

Points on this clone: Its antigen has not been determined. There are no base qualities to consult, and no much larger clone falls within one base. The identical CDR3 is also encoded by other nucleotide sequences in the sample.

The Quick-DNA Microprep Kit was used to extract genomic DNA from the sorted cells. TCRbeta DNA was amplified with the immunoSEQ hsTCRbeta kit following the manufacturer's protocol. An Illumina MiSeq instrument was used to sequence the TCRbeta libraries. The published analysis was carried out like this. Once out-of-frame sequences had been removed, more than 2 million distinct TCRbeta sequences were left, which works out to an average of approximately 63,000 per individual. Each individual was scored using the number of around 180 previously reported CMV-associated TCRbeta sequences that the individual carried and the total number of productive distinct TCRbeta sequences. A beta-binomial model was reimplemented in Python, and scikit-learn random forests with default parameters were trained on US cohort data. On the Belgian cohort, classifier performance was reported as the median AUC, along with percentile confidence intervals, across 10,000 bootstrap iterations. TCRdb limited this immuneACCESS table to in-frame rearrangements with V and J called. A share of clones is missing; checked studies link under half to unresolved V genes, and the rest is unexplained. From that table come the V and J calls and clone size; the DNA was used to work out D and trimming. The table for this sample lists some 95,000 clones; 80% of them were counted only once. The ten largest clones capture 3.6% of the sample.

The CDR1 and CDR2 encoded by the germline V gene are SGHRS and YFSETQ. For this chain, trimming is 4 bases at the V end and 3 bases at the J end, and the number of junction bases without a gene match is 8. Inclusive of the bounding cysteine and phenylalanine, the CDR3 is 16 residues long. Kept here is only the CDR3 DNA, which spans 48 bases and is read in frame from base 1. Single viable CD3+CD4+CD8-CD45RO+ cells were sorted as memory CD4+ T cells on a FACSAria II. CMV serostatus was assessed using a Roche Elecsys assay, by which serum IgG against CMV pp150, pp28, p38 and p52 was detected. Following thawing, total CD4+ T cells were enriched through positive selection using CD4 magnetic microbeads. The samples came from a different study that was designed specifically to examine the CD4+ T cell memory repertoire. Peripheral blood mononuclear cells were isolated and cryopreserved following standard operating procedures; serum was stored at -80 °C. The staining used CD3-PerCP (BW264/56), CD4-APC (RPA-T4), CD45RO-PE (UCHT1) and CD8-Pacific Orange (3B5) antibodies, and Sytox blue was used to exclude non-viable cells.

This TCR was sampled from an adult in good health and CMV-seropositive. The chain links TRBV5-1 with TRBJ2-3, with 10 bases in between that match TRBD2. Sequenced material: memory CD4+ T cells from blood. The CDR3 protein sequence reads: CASSRGLAGETDTQYF. The DNA reads as follows: TGCGCCAGCAGCAGAGGCCTAGCGGGAGAAACAGATACGCAGTATTTT. The CDR3, completed at both ends by the reference TRBV5-1 and TRBJ2-3 genes, gives the full variable domain KAGVTQTPRYLIKTRGQQVTLSCSPISGHRSVSWYQQTPGQGLQFLFEYFSETQRNKGNFPGRFSGRQFSNSRSEMNVSTLELGDSALYLCASSRGLAGETDTQYFGPGTRLTVL.